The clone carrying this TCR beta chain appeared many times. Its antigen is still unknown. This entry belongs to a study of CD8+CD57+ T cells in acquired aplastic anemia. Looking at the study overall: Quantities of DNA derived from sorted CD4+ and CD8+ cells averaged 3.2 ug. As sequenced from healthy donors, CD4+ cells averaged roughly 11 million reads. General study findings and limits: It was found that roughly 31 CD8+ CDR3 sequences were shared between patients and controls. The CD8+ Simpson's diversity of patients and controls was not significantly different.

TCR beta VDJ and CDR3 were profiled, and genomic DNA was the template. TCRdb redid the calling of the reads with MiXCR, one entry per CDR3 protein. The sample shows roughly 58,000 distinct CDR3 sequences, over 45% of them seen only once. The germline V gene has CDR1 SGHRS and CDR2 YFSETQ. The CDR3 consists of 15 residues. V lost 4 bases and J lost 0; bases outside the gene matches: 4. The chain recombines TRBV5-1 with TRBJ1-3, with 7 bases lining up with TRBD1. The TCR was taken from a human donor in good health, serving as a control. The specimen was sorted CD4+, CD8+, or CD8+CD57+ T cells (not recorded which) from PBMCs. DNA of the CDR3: TGCGCCAGCAGCGACGACAGGGCCTCTGGAAACACCATATATTTT. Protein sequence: CASSDDRASGNTIYF. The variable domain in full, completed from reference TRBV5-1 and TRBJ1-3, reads KAGVTQTPRYLIKTRGQQVTLSCSPISGHRSVSWYQQTPGQGLQFLFEYFSETQRNKGNFPGRFSGRQFSNSRSEMNVSTLELGDSALYLCASSDDRASGNTIYFGEGSWLTVV.